Listed below are T cell receptor beta chains from one sample, sequenced in a study of T-cell memory formation after mild COVID-19. MiXCR, applied by TCRdb to the 5' RACE reads, yields one record per CDR3 protein. Among 350,000 or so distinct CDR3 sequences listed, over 20% were seen once. Material: PBMCs or a T cell subset sorted from them (not recorded which). The source of these receptors is an adult woman who had mild COVID-19 (a few samples of this study predate the infection). Cell type and time point are not known. Both conserved end residues are part of each CDR3. D genes are given only for firm matches. Part of the rows lack a size; the others show once, few, many or a class for expanded clones.

cdr3_length: 15; clone_size: many; v_call: TRBV19; d_call: -; j_call: TRBJ2-2; cdr3_aa: CATPKETGLTGELFF; cdr3_nt: TGTGCCACCCCTAAGGAGACGGGACTTACCGGGGAGCTGTTTTTT
cdr3_length: 14; clone_size: -; v_call: TRBV5-1; d_call: TRBD2; j_call: TRBJ2-7; cdr3_aa: CASRRTSDFYEQYF; cdr3_nt: TGCGCCAGTAGAAGGACTAGTGATTTCTACGAGCAGTACTTC
cdr3_length: 15; clone_size: -; v_call: TRBV3-1; d_call: TRBD1; j_call: TRBJ2-1; cdr3_aa: CASSQGGQGLWEQFF; cdr3_nt: TGTGCCAGCAGCCAAGGGGGACAGGGTTTATGGGAGCAGTTCTTC
cdr3_length: 12; clone_size: -; v_call: TRBV5-6; d_call: -; j_call: TRBJ2-7; cdr3_aa: CASSFGRGEQYF; cdr3_nt: TGTGCCAGCAGCTTCGGTCGGGGCGAGCAGTACTTC
cdr3_length: 16; clone_size: -; v_call: TRBV7-3; d_call: TRBD1; j_call: TRBJ2-5; cdr3_aa: CASSLLGTGGDETQYF; cdr3_nt: TGTGCCAGCAGCTTATTGGGAACAGGGGGCGATGAGACCCAGTACTTC
cdr3_length: 13; clone_size: few; v_call: TRBV20-1; d_call: -; j_call: TRBJ2-7; cdr3_aa: CSARDSRGTDLTF; cdr3_nt: TGCAGTGCTAGAGATAGTCGGGGGACAGACCTGACCTTC
cdr3_length: 12; clone_size: many; v_call: TRBV5-1; d_call: -; j_call: TRBJ1-2; cdr3_aa: CASSSTDDGYTF; cdr3_nt: TGCGCCAGCAGCTCCACAGATGATGGCTACACCTTC
cdr3_length: 16; clone_size: few; v_call: TRBV5-1; d_call: TRBD2; j_call: TRBJ2-2; cdr3_aa: CASSLTSGTNTGELFF; cdr3_nt: TGCGCCAGCAGCTTGACTAGCGGGACCAACACCGGGGAGCTGTTTTTT
cdr3_length: 18; clone_size: few; v_call: TRBV11-3; d_call: TRBD2; j_call: TRBJ2-5; cdr3_aa: CASSPGTSGSRRGETQYF; cdr3_nt: TGTGCCAGCAGCCCAGGGACTAGCGGGAGTCGCAGGGGGGAGACCCAGTACTTC
cdr3_length: 17; clone_size: -; v_call: TRBV18; d_call: TRBD1; j_call: TRBJ2-1; cdr3_aa: CASSRPEGQGVWSEQFF; cdr3_nt: TGTGCCAGCTCAAGGCCCGAGGGACAGGGAGTTTGGAGTGAGCAGTTCTTC
cdr3_length: 15; clone_size: -; v_call: TRBV18; d_call: -; j_call: TRBJ1-6; cdr3_aa: CASSPSTANNSPLHF; cdr3_nt: TGTGCCAGCTCACCCTCGACAGCAAATAATTCACCCCTCCACTTT
cdr3_length: 11; clone_size: few; v_call: TRBV6-1; d_call: -; j_call: TRBJ1-2; cdr3_aa: CASSDIFGYTF; cdr3_nt: TGTGCCAGCAGTGATATCTTCGGCTACACCTTC
cdr3_length: 13; clone_size: few; v_call: TRBV7-2; d_call: -; j_call: TRBJ2-7; cdr3_aa: CASSLSVRYEQYF; cdr3_nt: TGTGCCAGCAGCTTATCGGTCCGCTACGAGCAGTACTTC
cdr3_length: 16; clone_size: few; v_call: TRBV24-1; d_call: TRBD2; j_call: TRBJ2-5; cdr3_aa: CATSDLSGSGGETQYF; cdr3_nt: TGTGCCACCAGTGATTTGTCGGGGTCGGGAGGAGAGACCCAGTACTTC
cdr3_length: 14; clone_size: -; v_call: TRBV9; d_call: -; j_call: TRBJ1-2; cdr3_aa: CASSEAKGNYGYTF; cdr3_nt: TGTGCCAGCAGCGAAGCCAAGGGTAACTATGGCTACACCTTC
cdr3_length: 11; clone_size: many; v_call: TRBV3-1; d_call: -; j_call: TRBJ2-7; cdr3_aa: CASSQVNEQYF; cdr3_nt: TGTGCCAGCAGCCAAGTCAACGAGCAGTACTTC
cdr3_length: 11; clone_size: -; v_call: TRBV24-1; d_call: -; j_call: TRBJ1-1; cdr3_aa: CATEAGTEAFF; cdr3_nt: TGTGCCACAGAGGCGGGGACTGAAGCTTTCTTT
cdr3_length: 14; clone_size: -; v_call: TRBV29-1; d_call: -; j_call: TRBJ2-2; cdr3_aa: CSVVSQAATGELFF; cdr3_nt: TGCAGCGTTGTGTCCCAAGCTGCCACCGGGGAGCTGTTTTTT
cdr3_length: 18; clone_size: -; v_call: TRBV12-3/TRBV12-4; d_call: TRBD2; j_call: TRBJ2-2; cdr3_aa: CASSPGSGGTSNTGELFF; cdr3_nt: TGTGCCAGCAGTCCGGGTAGCGGGGGGACCTCGAACACCGGGGAGCTGTTTTTT
cdr3_length: 16; clone_size: many; v_call: TRBV7-8; d_call: TRBD1; j_call: TRBJ1-6; cdr3_aa: CASSRSRDRGNSPLHF; cdr3_nt: TGTGCCAGCAGCCGTTCGCGGGACAGGGGGAATTCACCCCTCCACTTT
cdr3_length: 15; clone_size: -; v_call: TRBV12-3/TRBV12-4; d_call: TRBD1; j_call: TRBJ1-5; cdr3_aa: CASSLTTGGNQPQHF; cdr3_nt: TGTGCCAGCAGCCTTACGACAGGGGGGAATCAGCCCCAGCATTTT
cdr3_length: 16; clone_size: -; v_call: TRBV7-2; d_call: TRBD2; j_call: TRBJ2-5; cdr3_aa: CASRPRLAGLQETQYF; cdr3_nt: TGTGCCAGCAGACCAAGACTAGCGGGACTCCAAGAGACCCAGTACTTC
cdr3_length: 14; clone_size: -; v_call: TRBV3-1; d_call: -; j_call: TRBJ2-1; cdr3_aa: CASSQTSSHNEQFF; cdr3_nt: TGTGCCAGCAGCCAAACGTCCTCCCACAATGAGCAGTTCTTC
cdr3_length: 16; clone_size: -; v_call: TRBV4-3; d_call: TRBD1; j_call: TRBJ2-5; cdr3_aa: CASSQDSQGVAETQYF; cdr3_nt: TGCGCCAGCAGCCAAGATAGTCAGGGGGTGGCAGAGACCCAGTACTTC
cdr3_length: 15; clone_size: -; v_call: TRBV10-3; d_call: -; j_call: TRBJ2-7; cdr3_aa: CAISEGPIGNYEQYF; cdr3_nt: TGTGCCATCAGTGAGGGGCCCATTGGAAACTACGAGCAGTACTTC
cdr3_length: 16; clone_size: few; v_call: TRBV9; d_call: TRBD2; j_call: TRBJ2-5; cdr3_aa: CASSVEGTSGSETQYF; cdr3_nt: TGTGCCAGCAGCGTAGAGGGAACTAGCGGGTCGGAGACCCAGTACTTC
cdr3_length: 13; clone_size: -; v_call: TRBV5-4; d_call: -; j_call: TRBJ1-2; cdr3_aa: CASSADRYYGYTF; cdr3_nt: TGTGCCAGCAGCGCCGACAGATACTATGGCTACACCTTC